This T cell receptor (beta chain) is from a study of blood T cell repertoires in COVID-19. In the study overall: T cells, B-cell-depleted T cells, or PBMCs provided the cDNA or gDNA that served as material.

Libraries were prepared by immunoSEQ multiplex PCR; TCRdb keeps only in-frame clonotypes and omits some of them. The table lists about 110,000 clones, over 60% of them singletons. This clone was observed once. Material for sequencing was peripheral blood. The receptor's source is a man between 70 and 80 years old with acute or convalescent COVID-19.

This chain's CDR3 is CASIRDRTNYGYTF. In DNA, the CDR3 is TGTGCCAGCATAAGGGACAGGACTAACTATGGCTACACCTTC. The chain carries TRBV2 and TRBJ1-2; TRBD1 matches 8 bases. With V trimmed by 7 bases and J by 0 bases, 4 bases remained unmatched. This CDR3 region has 14 residues. The germline V gene encodes CDR1 SNHLY and CDR2 FYNNEI.